Listed below are T cell receptor beta chains from one sample, sequenced in a study of T cells after yellow fever vaccination. TCRdb recomputed calls from the 5' RACE reads with MiXCR, one row per CDR3 protein. The profile shows 250,000 to 400,000 distinct CDR3 sequences, approximately 4.5% of them singletons. The sequencing here drew on PBMCs, taken 15 days after the yellow fever booster vaccination. These receptors originate from a man between 18 and 29 years old who received the YFV17D yellow fever vaccine. Both conserved end residues are part of each CDR3. A D gene is named only where the DNA matches it firmly. Clone sizes are given selectively: once, few, many, or a class where the clone is expanded.

CDR3 length	V gene	D gene	J gene	clone size	CDR3 DNA	CDR3 protein
13	TRBV5-4	TRBD1	TRBJ1-2	-	TGTGCCAGCAGCTTGGCCCAGGGGGCGTACTACACCTTC	CASSLAQGAYYTF
15	TRBV7-9	TRBD1	TRBJ1-1	many	TGTGCCAGCCCAACCTGGGGACAGGGGTATACTGAAGCTTTCTTT	CASPTWGQGYTEAFF
12	TRBV20-1	TRBD1	TRBJ1-2	many	TGCAGTTCCCAGGGGGGGAACTATGGCTACACCTTC	CSSQGGNYGYTF
15	TRBV10-3	TRBD2	TRBJ2-1	few	TGTGCCACTATTGTAGCGGGGGGTTTACCCAATGAGCAGTTCTTC	CATIVAGGLPNEQFF
15	TRBV3-1	-	TRBJ1-1	-	TGTGCCAGCAGCCAAGCGGCGGGGCAGGGACATTCAGCTTTCTTT	CASSQAAGQGHSAFF
15	TRBV12-3/TRBV12-4	-	TRBJ1-5	many	TGTGCCAGCACCCAAGGACTCCTGGAGGGTCAGCCCCAGCATTTT	CASTQGLLEGQPQHF
19	TRBV12-3/TRBV12-4	TRBD2	TRBJ2-5	few	TGTGCCAGCAGTCCTCCTCCGGGACTAGCGGGGGGCAACCAAGAGACCCAGTACTTC	CASSPPPGLAGGNQETQYF
13	TRBV20-1	-	TRBJ1-1	few	TGCAGTGCAACAGGTGAAGGGGACACTGAAGCTTTCTTT	CSATGEGDTEAFF
18	TRBV5-1	TRBD1	TRBJ2-3	few	TGCGCCAGCAGCGCCACCCCAATCCGGGACAGGGTCACAGATACGCAGTATTTT	CASSATPIRDRVTDTQYF
15	TRBV9	TRBD2	TRBJ2-3	many	TGTGCCAGCAGCCCCCTCAGCGGGGAGGTCATTACGCAGTATTTT	CASSPLSGEVITQYF
13	TRBV12-3/TRBV12-4	-	TRBJ1-4	few	TGTGCCAGCAGTGCAGGCCAATATGAAAAACTGTTTTTT	CASSAGQYEKLFF
15	TRBV7-9	-	TRBJ1-5	many	TGTGCCAGCAGCCTCGAAGGTAGGGGTCCGGAGCCCCAGCATTTT	CASSLEGRGPEPQHF
14	TRBV15	-	TRBJ1-2	few	TGTGCCACCAGTAGGCACGAGGGGAACTATGGCTACACCTTC	CATSRHEGNYGYTF
16	TRBV29-1	-	TRBJ2-2	many	TGCAGCGTTGAAGGCGGGTCACGGTGGGGCACCGGGGAGCTGTTTTTT	CSVEGGSRWGTGELFF
16	TRBV7-7	-	TRBJ2-5	-	TGTGCCAGCAGCAAGGGAACAGCCACTTCCCAAGAGACCCAGTACTTC	CASSKGTATSQETQYF
16	TRBV7-2	-	TRBJ2-1	-	TGTGCCAGCAGCCCGAGTGTAATCCTATCCAGGGATGAGCAGTTCTTC	CASSPSVILSRDEQFF
16	TRBV4-3	TRBD1	TRBJ1-2	many	TGCGCCAGCAGCCCCCAGGGGGGACAGGTGCCTCGTGGCTACACCTTC	CASSPQGGQVPRGYTF
18	TRBV6-2/TRBV6-3	-	TRBJ2-2	-	TGTGCCAGCACCCTTTCCACGGGGGAGGAGACGAACACCGGGGAGCTGTTTTTT	CASTLSTGEETNTGELFF
14	TRBV30	TRBD1	TRBJ1-2	many	TGTGCCTGGAGTGTCGCGACAGGGCCCTATGGCTACACCTTC	CAWSVATGPYGYTF
14	TRBV4-3	-	TRBJ2-3	-	TGCGCCAGCAGCCGGAGGGAGTACACAGATACGCAGTATTTT	CASSRREYTDTQYF
13	TRBV20-1	-	TRBJ1-2	few	TGCAGTGCCACCATGGGGGACGGATATGGCTACACCTTC	CSATMGDGYGYTF
14	TRBV6-2/TRBV6-3	TRBD1	TRBJ1-5	-	TGTGCCAGCAAGAGGGACAGGGATTATCAGCCCCAGCATTTT	CASKRDRDYQPQHF
16	TRBV10-3	TRBD2	TRBJ2-5	many	TGTGCCATCAGCCAAGGACTAGCGGGGGGCCGGGAGACCCAGTACTTC	CAISQGLAGGRETQYF
14	TRBV5-1	-	TRBJ2-7	many	TGCGCCAGCAGCTTGCAGACAGCAGCCTACGAGCAGTACTTC	CASSLQTAAYEQYF
12	TRBV7-2	-	TRBJ2-3	many	TGTGCCAGCAGCAGACCCCCGGATACGCAGTATTTT	CASSRPPDTQYF
13	TRBV6-5	-	TRBJ1-1	many	TGTGCCAGCAGCCGCCTATGGGGAACTGAAGCTTTCTTT	CASSRLWGTEAFF
15	TRBV5-1	-	TRBJ2-2	many	TGCGCCAGCAGCTTTGGGAATTCGAACACCGGGGAGCTGTTTTTT	CASSFGNSNTGELFF
16	TRBV9	-	TRBJ2-3	many	TGTGCCAGCAGCGTAGGAGGTGGTCCAAGCTCAGATACGCAGTATTTT	CASSVGGGPSSDTQYF
16	TRBV4-2	TRBD1	TRBJ1-4	many	TGTGCCAGCAGCCAAGATGCGGGGACAGGGGGTGAAAAACTGTTTTTT	CASSQDAGTGGEKLFF
17	TRBV7-3	TRBD1	TRBJ2-2	many	TGTGCCAGCAGCCCACGGGACAGGGGGTCGAACACCGGGGAGCTGTTTTTT	CASSPRDRGSNTGELFF
14	TRBV4-1	TRBD2	TRBJ2-3	many	TGCGCCAGCAGAGACGAGCGGGGGGCAGATACGCAGTATTTT	CASRDERGADTQYF
14	TRBV6-5	-	TRBJ1-1	few	TGTGCCAGCAGTTACGGGACACAGGGCCGGGGAGCTTTCTTT	CASSYGTQGRGAFF
17	TRBV5-1	TRBD2	TRBJ2-3	few	TGCGCCAGCAGCTTGGAACTTATCGGGGGGGCCGCAGATACGCAGTATTTT	CASSLELIGGAADTQYF
12	TRBV7-9	TRBD1	TRBJ1-2	many	TGTGCCAGCAGCTTGGGACAGGGCGACTACACCTTC	CASSLGQGDYTF
15	TRBV4-1	-	TRBJ2-5	many	TGCGCCAGCAGCCAAGATCAACGGTACCAAGAGACCCAGTACTTC	CASSQDQRYQETQYF
16	TRBV4-3	-	TRBJ2-3	few	TGCGCCAGCAGCCAAGAGGCTGGGTATAGCACAGATACGCAGTATTTT	CASSQEAGYSTDTQYF
14	TRBV5-1	-	TRBJ2-2	many	TGCGCCAGCATGGCGGACCCAAACACCGGGGAGCTGTTTTTT	CASMADPNTGELFF